Listed below are T cell receptor beta chains from one sample, sequenced in a study of blood T cell repertoires in COVID-19. Data came from immunoSEQ multiplex PCR; TCRdb stores just in-frame clones and leaves some out. The table shows 180,000 or so clones, with roughly 80% occurring only once. Sequencing was done on a sample of PBMCs or T cells enriched from blood (not recorded which). The receptor source for this set is a man between 45 and 60 years old who had recovered from COVID-19. CDR3s include the opening cysteine and the closing phenylalanine or tryptophan. The D gene is left open where the match is weak. Clone size is shown for a subset of rows, as once, few, many or a class of expanded clone.

size,J,D,V,CDR3,DNA
-,TRBJ2-2,TRBD1,TRBV5-4,CASSSPQEGASNTGELFF,TGTGCCAGCAGCTCCCCCCAAGAGGGGGCTTCCAACACCGGGGAGCTGTTTTTT
-,TRBJ2-2,TRBD1,TRBV9,CASSVRSGQGVFGELFF,TGTGCCAGCAGCGTCCGTTCCGGACAGGGTGTCTTCGGGGAGCTGTTTTTT
-,TRBJ2-1,-,TRBV5-1,CASSDSNWSGEQFF,TGCGCCAGCAGCGATTCTAACTGGAGCGGTGAGCAGTTCTTC
-,TRBJ1-2,-,TRBV18,CASSRDIYGYTF,TGTGCCAGCTCACGGGACATCTACGGCTACACCTTC
few,TRBJ2-1,TRBD2,TRBV19,CASSPKAGGRYNEQFF,TGTGCCAGTAGTCCCAAAGCGGGGGGTCGATACAATGAGCAGTTCTTC
-,TRBJ1-6,-,TRBV7-9,CASSLGQAFSPLHF,TGTGCCAGCAGCTTGGGGCAGGCCTTTTCACCCCTCCACTTT
few,TRBJ1-5,TRBD1,TRBV6-1,CASSEVGTGLGQPQHF,TGTGCCAGCAGTGAAGTAGGGACAGGGTTGGGTCAGCCCCAGCATTTT
many,TRBJ2-5,TRBD2,TRBV6-6,CASGSGGVQETQYF,TGTGCCAGCGGGAGCGGGGGGGTACAAGAGACCCAGTACTTC
-,TRBJ2-7,TRBD2,TRBV19,CASNRISGSVYEQYF,TGTGCCAGTAACAGAATTAGCGGGAGTGTTTACGAGCAGTACTTC
-,TRBJ1-5,TRBD1,TRBV6-4,CASTGGDSVWNQPQHF,TGTGCCAGCACCGGAGGGGACAGCGTGTGGAATCAGCCCCAGCATTTT
-,TRBJ2-5,-,TRBV15,CATSREAGQETQYF,TGTGCCACCAGCAGAGAAGCGGGCCAAGAGACCCAGTACTTC
few,TRBJ2-1,TRBD1,TRBV28,CASSLWGVRTGVPSWFF,TGTGCCAGCAGTTTATGGGGGGTAAGGACAGGGGTCCCCTCCTGGTTCTTC
few,TRBJ2-1,TRBD1,TRBV4-1,CASGQGRSRNEQFF,TGCGCCAGCGGACAGGGTCGTTCGAGAAATGAGCAGTTCTTC
-,TRBJ1-2,-,TRBV2,CASSEDRSWGYTF,TGTGCCAGCAGTGAAGACAGGTCTTGGGGCTACACCTTC
-,TRBJ1-6,-,TRBV11-2,CASSPGNNSPLHF,TGTGCCAGCAGCCCAGGGAATAATTCACCCCTCCACTTT
-,TRBJ1-2,TRBD1,TRBV6-5,CASSTRDRGSYGYTF,TGTGCCAGCAGTACCCGGGACAGAGGGAGCTATGGCTACACCTTC
-,TRBJ1-1,-,TRBV7-2,CASSKHGRQVNTEAFF,TGTGCCAGCAGCAAACACGGGAGGCAGGTGAACACTGAAGCTTTCTTT
-,TRBJ2-7,TRBD2,TRBV6-5,CASSYFPSGSYEQYF,TGTGCCAGCAGTTACTTCCCTAGCGGGAGTTACGAGCAGTACTTC
-,TRBJ2-7,-,TRBV7-8,CASSLGPIEQYF,TGTGCCAGCAGCTTAGGGCCGATCGAGCAGTACTTC
once,TRBJ2-7,-,TRBV5-6,CASSLGGQGLSVYEQYF,TGTGCCAGCAGCTTGGGGGGTCAGGGCCTATCCGTCTACGAGCAGTACTTC
-,TRBJ1-5,-,TRBV19,CASSIPGLKQPQHF,TGTGCCAGTAGTATTCCTGGGCTCAAACAGCCCCAGCATTTT
-,TRBJ2-7,TRBD1,TRBV5-4,CASSRDRVGEQYF,TGTGCCAGCAGCCGGGACAGGGTGGGCGAGCAGTACTTC
-,TRBJ2-2,TRBD1,TRBV13,CASSLGQGAPGELFF,TGTGCCAGCAGCCTCGGACAGGGGGCCCCCGGGGAGCTGTTTTTT
-,TRBJ1-5,-,TRBV5-5,CASSVDSYSNQPQHF,TGTGCCAGCAGCGTCGACTCTTATAGCAATCAGCCCCAGCATTTT
-,TRBJ2-2,TRBD2,TRBV5-4,CASRGLAGGSGPGELFF,TGTGCCAGCAGGGGACTAGCGGGAGGATCGGGCCCCGGGGAGCTGTTTTTT
-,TRBJ2-1,-,TRBV7-2,CASSAGQNYNEQFF,TGTGCCAGCAGCGCGGGACAGAACTACAATGAGCAGTTCTTC
-,TRBJ2-3,TRBD2,TRBV29-1,CSARTSGASTDTQYF,TGCAGCGCCAGGACTAGCGGTGCTAGCACAGATACGCAGTATTTT
-,TRBJ1-1,-,TRBV2,CASRGQPEAFF,TGTGCCAGCAGAGGACAGCCTGAAGCTTTCTTT
-,TRBJ1-1,-,TRBV6-2/TRBV6-3,CASSYGGMNTEAFF,TGTGCCAGCAGTTACGGGGGGATGAACACTGAAGCTTTCTTT
-,TRBJ2-2,-,TRBV5-4,CASSGIQEPNTGELFF,TGTGCCAGCAGCGGAATACAGGAGCCGAACACCGGGGAGCTGTTTTTT
-,TRBJ1-3,-,TRBV13,CASSLLGALGGNTIYF,TGTGCCAGCAGCTTACTGGGGGCCCTTGGAGGAAACACCATATATTTT
-,TRBJ1-5,TRBD1,TRBV5-1,CASSPGTGRNGAQPQHF,TGCGCCAGCAGCCCCGGGACAGGGAGGAACGGTGCGCAGCCCCAGCATTTT
-,TRBJ2-3,-,TRBV2,CASSVQPDTQYF,TGTGCCAGCAGTGTACAGCCAGATACGCAGTATTTT
-,TRBJ2-7,TRBD2,TRBV11-3,CASSLVLAGNEQYF,TGTGCCAGCAGCTTAGTACTAGCGGGAAACGAGCAGTACTTC
-,TRBJ2-1,TRBD1,TRBV29-1,CSASGGQGTREQFF,TGCAGCGCCTCCGGGGGACAGGGTACGCGTGAGCAGTTCTTC
-,TRBJ2-7,TRBD2,TRBV6-1,CASSALWTGLAAYEQYF,TGTGCCAGCAGTGCCTTATGGACGGGACTAGCGGCCTACGAGCAGTACTTC
-,TRBJ1-1,-,TRBV2,CASRPGQSNTEAFF,TGTGCCAGCAGGCCTGGACAGTCGAACACTGAAGCTTTCTTT
-,TRBJ1-5,-,TRBV28,CASSSGGGNQPQHF,TGTGCCAGCAGTTCCGGGGGGGGCAATCAGCCCCAGCATTTT
-,TRBJ1-3,TRBD1,TRBV19,CASSIPPGQVSGNTIYF,TGTGCCAGTAGTATTCCCCCGGGACAGGTCTCTGGAAACACCATATATTTT
-,TRBJ1-3,-,TRBV24-1,CATSDPTGSHGNTIYF,TGTGCCACCAGTGATCCCACAGGGTCTCATGGAAACACCATATATTTT
-,TRBJ2-1,TRBD1,TRBV6-5,CAGGQGVSEQFF,TGTGCCGGCGGGCAGGGGGTCAGTGAGCAGTTCTTC
-,TRBJ1-1,-,TRBV9,CASSVEARHLTEAFF,TGTGCCAGCAGCGTAGAGGCGAGGCATTTAACTGAAGCTTTCTTT
once,TRBJ1-5,-,TRBV28,CASSLSGYSNQPQHF,TGTGCCAGCAGTTTGAGCGGTTATAGCAATCAGCCCCAGCATTTT
-,TRBJ2-7,TRBD1,TRBV23-1,CASSQTGTGVVEQYF,TGCGCCAGCAGTCAAACCGGGACAGGGGTAGTCGAGCAGTACTTC
-,TRBJ2-7,TRBD2,TRBV29-1,CSVEDPSGSIGEQYF,TGCAGCGTTGAAGATCCGAGCGGGAGTATCGGCGAGCAGTACTTC
-,TRBJ2-7,-,TRBV5-1,CASSFASDSPYEQYF,TGCGCCAGCAGCTTCGCGTCGGACAGCCCCTACGAGCAGTACTTC
-,TRBJ1-5,-,TRBV28,CASSLETALNQPQHF,TGTGCCAGCAGTTTAGAGACAGCCCTCAATCAGCCCCAGCATTTT
-,TRBJ2-5,-,TRBV9,CASSTSSGDQETQYF,TGTGCCAGCAGCACCTCCTCGGGGGACCAAGAGACCCAGTACTTC
-,TRBJ1-4,-,TRBV19,CASSIEGRGSEKLFF,TGTGCCAGTAGTATCGAAGGTCGGGGGAGCGAAAAACTGTTTTTT
-,TRBJ2-1,-,TRBV5-6,CASSLGGRLFF,TGTGCCAGCAGCTTGGGAGGAAGGCTGTTCTTC
-,TRBJ2-5,-,TRBV6-2/TRBV6-3,CASSPLETQYF,TGTGCCAGCAGCCCCTTGGAGACCCAGTACTTC
-,TRBJ2-7,TRBD1,TRBV4-1,CASSQIRGQLYEQYF,TGCGCCAGCAGCCAAATTAGGGGGCAACTCTACGAGCAGTACTTC
-,TRBJ2-3,-,TRBV19,CASSIRRGGDTQYF,TGTGCCAGTAGTATAAGGAGAGGAGGAGATACGCAGTATTTT
few,TRBJ2-7,-,TRBV7-8,CASSIRAYEQYF,TGTGCCAGCAGCATACGGGCCTACGAGCAGTACTTC
once,TRBJ1-1,-,TRBV5-1,CASSGQNTEAFF,TGCGCCAGCAGCGGGCAGAACACTGAAGCTTTCTTT
few,TRBJ1-1,-,TRBV30,CAWSVSQYTEAFF,TGTGCCTGGAGTGTAAGCCAATACACTGAAGCTTTCTTT